The 8 T cell receptor beta chains given below trace back to one sample, sequenced in a study of T-cell reconstitution after alpha-beta-depleted transplantation in children. TCRbeta library construction was performed incorporating unique molecular identifiers. TCRdb reprocessed the PCR reads via MiXCR and lists one record per CDR3 protein. The sample holds 420,000 or so distinct CDR3 sequences, 9.5% to 13% seen once. The input for sequencing was PBMCs from the stem cell graft donor, taken from the stem cell graft. The receptors here all came from a human donor who donated a stem cell graft to a child with acute myeloid leukemia.

This clonotype has only a few counts. J is TRBJ1-1 and V is TRBV5-1; D is possibly TRBD1 (5 bases). Germline loops: CDR1 SGHRS, CDR2 YFSETQ. This CDR3 comprises 14 residues. Trimming removed 4 bases at V and 2 bases at J, with 12 bases between. The DNA for the CDR3 is TGCGCCAGCAGCACTGCCGGGACCAACACTGAAGCTTTCTTT. Its protein is CASSTAGTNTEAFF.

In its sample, this clonotype was seen many times. The V gene is TRBV5-1, the J gene TRBJ2-2, with D possibly called TRBD1 or TRBD2 (5 bases each). The CDR3 runs 16 residues. Trimming removed 4 bases at V and 0 bases at J, with 13 bases between. Germline V lookup: CDR1 SGHRS, CDR2 YFSETQ. The CDR3 loop is CASSLRDGTNTGELFF. As DNA, the CDR3 is TGCGCCAGCAGCCTTAGGGACGGTACGAACACCGGGGAGCTGTTTTTT.

This clonotype has a count of ten or more. The rearrangement joins TRBV29-1 to TRBJ1-5, with D unclear. Between the trimmed V and J ends, which lost 4 bases and 0 bases, there was a span of 7 bases. The V gene's germline CDR1 is SQVTM and CDR2 ANQGSEA. The CDR3 loop spans 13 amino acids. CDR3 region: CSVGGNSNQPQHF. Here the CDR3 DNA reads TGCAGCGTTGGGGGAAATAGCAATCAGCCCCAGCATTTT.

This clonotype was counted ten times or more. The chain carries TRBV5-6 and TRBJ1-4; possibly TRBD1 for D (6 bases). Trimming stripped 6 bases from V and 7 bases from J, with 13 bases between. CDR1 and CDR2 (germline): SGHDT, YYEEEE. The CDR3 has 13 residues. The CDR3, as DNA: TGTGCCAGCACCCCCCCAGGGGTTGAAAAACTGTTTTTT. It translates to CASTPPGVEKLFF.

This clonotype was counted a few times. The gene calls are TRBV20-1 and TRBJ2-7; unclear D gene. Trimming took off 0 bases at V and 3 bases at J, with 9 bases between the two ends. The CDR3 is 13 residues long. Germline assignment: CDR1 DFQATT and CDR2 SNEGSKA (reference sequence). CDR3 amino acids: CSARDVLYYEQYF. The CDR3, as DNA: TGCAGTGCTAGAGATGTGCTGTACTACGAGCAGTACTTC.

This chain joins TRBV20-1 and TRBJ2-1; possibly TRBD2 for D (5 bases). Germline V lookup: CDR1 DFQATT, CDR2 SNEGSKA (reference sequence). Between the trimmed V and J ends, which lost 1 base and 0 bases, there was a span of 10 bases. The CDR3 runs 15 residues. CDR3 in DNA: TGCAGTGCTAGAGTGGGAGCGGACTCCTACAATGAGCAGTTCTTC. It is translated as CSARVGADSYNEQFF.

The chain couples TRBV20-1 to TRBJ2-7; no clear D. Trimming took 6 bases from V and 0 from J, leaving 9 bases between them. Germline V gene lookup returns CDR1 DFQATT and CDR2 SNEGSKA (reference sequence). The CDR3 has 12 residues. The CDR3 sequence is CSAPRDSYEQYF. The CDR3 DNA reads as TGCAGTGCCCCAAGGGACTCCTACGAGCAGTACTTC.

The CDR3, as DNA: TGTGCCAGCAGCACAGGGGGGAATACGCAGTATTTT. It codes for CASSTGGNTQYF. V is TRBV7-2 and J is TRBJ2-3, with 8 bases that match TRBD1. Germline CDR1 reads SGHTA; CDR2 reads FQGNSA. Losses at the gene ends were 5 bases for V and 7 bases for J; bases not matched to a gene: 2. CDR3 length: 12 amino acids.